The 27 T cell receptor beta chains presented below share a single source sample, sequenced in a study of immune cell composition in non-small cell lung cancer. Here immunoSEQ multiplex PCR was the method, and the copy in TCRdb shows in-frame clones only, minus some. Of 2,500 to 3,000 clones listed, roughly four fifths were seen once; the top ten hold approximately 9.9%. Separately, the same data were catalogued under a study of CD4 T cells in lung cancer.

The sequenced sample was lung tumor tissue. Receptors were obtained from a human donor with non-small cell lung cancer.

This rearrangement joins TRBV9 to TRBJ2-7; 7 nucleotides align to TRBD1. The junction had 6 bases not matched to a gene; V was cut back by 2 bases and J by 7 bases. Germline loops: CDR1 SGDLS, CDR2 YYNGEE. The CDR3 runs to 13 residues. CDR3 sequence: CASSVKTGREQYF. The DNA for the CDR3 is TGTGCCAGCAGCGTCAAGACAGGGCGGGAGCAGTACTTC.

This chain links TRBV2 with TRBJ2-1; possibly TRBD1 for D (6 bases). Trimming removed 7 bases from V and 6 bases from J, with 19 bases in between. The CDR3 length is 15 residues. Germline CDR1 and CDR2: SNHLY and FYNNEI. CDR3 sequence: CASKDGQIWSNEQFF. For the CDR3, the DNA is TGTGCCAGCAAGGATGGACAGATTTGGTCCAATGAGCAGTTCTTC.

The genes are TRBV7-2 and TRBJ2-7, with D maybe TRBD2 (7 bases). The germline V and J ends were trimmed by 1 base and 2 bases, with 9 bases remaining between them. The length of the CDR3 is 14 residues. CDR1 and CDR2 from the germline V gene are SGHTA and FQGNSA. CDR3 amino acids: CASSLGGGAYEQYF. The CDR3, as DNA: TGTGCCAGCAGCTTAGGAGGGGGGGCCTACGAGCAGTACTTC. The full variable domain, rest sourced from reference TRBV7-2 and TRBJ2-7, is GAGVSQSPSNKVTEKGKDVELRCDPISGHTALYWYRQSLGQGLEFLIYFQGNSAPDKSGLPSDRFSAERTGGSVSTLTIQRTQQEDSAVYLCASSLGGGAYEQYFGPGTRLTVT.

The CDR3 sequence: CASSQQFSGANVLTF. CDR3 nucleotide sequence: TGCGCCAGCAGTCAACAGTTCTCTGGGGCCAACGTCCTGACTTTC. The chain combines TRBV10-2 with TRBJ2-6; D remains ambiguous. Germline CDR1 WSHSY, CDR2 SAAADI. CDR3 length equals 15 residues. V lost 5 bases to trimming and J lost 0 bases, with 8 bases between them.

CDR3 sequence reads: CASSLGQSVNEQFF. The CDR3 DNA reads TGCGCCAGCAGCCTGGGACAGTCGGTCAATGAGCAGTTCTTC. The chain uses TRBV5-1 and TRBJ2-1; 7 bases agree with TRBD1. The junction had 7 bases not matched to a gene; V was cut back by 4 bases and J by 6 bases. This CDR3 contains 14 residues. Germline CDR1 reads SGHRS; CDR2 reads YFSETQ.

Only a few counts were recorded for this clone. J is TRBJ1-5 and V is TRBV6-6, with 7 bases identical to TRBD1. The CDR3 totals 14 residues. Germline V gene data show CDR1 as MNHNY and CDR2 as SVGAGI (reference sequence). J gave up 3 bases and V 8 bases, and 7 bases lay outside the gene matches. The CDR3 sequence is CASVRDRLNQPQHF. The CDR3 DNA is TGTGCCAGCGTCCGGGACAGACTCAATCAGCCCCAGCATTTT.

This clone was observed a single time. The chain couples TRBV7-3 to TRBJ2-3, with 7 bases that match TRBD2. CDR1 is SGHTA and CDR2 is FQGTGA in the germline V gene. The CDR3 has 15 amino acids. J was trimmed by 1 base and V by 1 base; bases with no gene match: 2. For the CDR3, the DNA is TGTGCCAGCAGCTTAAGGCTAGCGGGCACAGATACGCAGTATTTT. Protein sequence: CASSLRLAGTDTQYF.

The chain couples TRBV28 to TRBJ1-5; 8 bases are a match to TRBD1. Germline V gene data show CDR1 as MDHEN and CDR2 as SYDVKM. J gave up 7 bases and V 7 bases, and 9 bases lay outside the gene matches. The length of the CDR3 is 14 residues. CDR3 sequence reads: CASTEGQGRQPQHF. The CDR3 coding sequence is TGTGCCAGCACCGAAGGACAGGGAAGGCAGCCCCAGCATTTT.

CDR3 protein: CASSLDSPGKAGELFF. The CDR3 DNA reads as TGCGCCAGCAGCTTGGATTCGCCAGGGAAGGCCGGGGAGCTGTTTTTT. The gene calls are TRBV5-1 and TRBJ2-2; tentatively, D is TRBD1 (5 bases). Germline V CDR1 and CDR2: SGHRS, YFSETQ. Trimming pared 0 bases from V and 6 bases from J, leaving 15 bases between. The CDR3 has 16 amino acids. The whole variable domain, filled in from reference TRBV5-1 and TRBJ2-2, reads KAGVTQTPRYLIKTRGQQVTLSCSPISGHRSVSWYQQTPGQGLQFLFEYFSETQRNKGNFPGRFSGRQFSNSRSEMNVSTLELGDSALYLCASSLDSPGKAGELFFGEGSRLTVL.

This chain links TRBV27 with TRBJ1-5; D is possibly TRBD1 (6 bases). This CDR3 spans 15 amino acids. Germline lookup yields CDR1 MNHEY and CDR2 SMNVEV (reference sequence). Between the trimmed V and J ends, which lost 6 bases and 6 bases, there was a span of 18 bases. CDR3 sequence reads: CASSRHRDNGQPQHF. Written as DNA, the CDR3 is TGTGCCAGCAGCCGTCACCGGGACAATGGTCAGCCCCAGCATTTT.

The CDR3 DNA reads TGTGCCAGCAGCCTGACTAGCGTTAGCACAGATACGCAGTATTTT. It specifies CASSLTSVSTDTQYF. V is TRBV9 and J is TRBJ2-3; 8 positions match TRBD2. The germline V gene encodes CDR1 SGDLS and CDR2 YYNGEE. The junction had 4 bases not matched to a gene; V was cut back by 4 bases and J by 0 bases. The CDR3 loop spans 15 amino acids.

V gene TRBV6-5 combines with J gene TRBJ2-1; 7 nucleotides line up with TRBD2. Germline V gene lookup returns CDR1 MNHEY and CDR2 SVGAGI. CDR3 size: 15 residues. The V segment lost 4 bases and the J segment 2 bases; nucleotides outside the gene matches: 5. The CDR3: CASSLSGAPYNEQFF. In DNA, the CDR3 is TGTGCCAGCAGTTTGAGCGGGGCACCCTACAATGAGCAGTTCTTC.

The rearrangement joins TRBV28 to TRBJ1-1, with no clear D. V gave up 5 bases and J gave up 7 bases, with 14 bases separating them. Per the germline V gene, CDR1 is MDHEN and CDR2 is SYDVKM. The CDR3 length is 13 residues. CDR3 DNA sequence: TGTGCCAGCAGTCACTCGACGGGGATTGAAGCTTTCTTT. Its protein is CASSHSTGIEAFF.

The chain links TRBV5-1 to TRBJ2-3; 10 nucleotides line up with TRBD1. J was trimmed by 0 bases and V by 4 bases; bases with no gene match: 14. Germline V gives CDR1 SGHRS, CDR2 YFSETQ. The CDR3 covers 19 residues. The CDR3 here is CASSTQTGGFTSSTDTQYF. The CDR3, as DNA: TGCGCCAGCAGCACCCAGACAGGGGGCTTTACCTCTAGCACAGATACGCAGTATTTT.

The CDR3: CASSLGLDYEQYF. In nucleotides, the CDR3 is TGTGCCAGCAGTTTGGGACTGGACTACGAGCAGTACTTC. The rearrangement joins TRBV7-2 to TRBJ2-7, with D maybe TRBD2 (6 bases). This CDR3 region has 13 residues. The ends were cut back, 6 bases at V and 3 bases at J, with 12 bases in the middle. Germline-derived CDR1 and CDR2 are SGHTA and FQGNSA.

The V gene is TRBV5-4, the J gene TRBJ2-1; 7 nucleotides agree with TRBD2. With 5 bases clipped from V and 0 bases from J, the junction kept 14 bases outside the gene matches. Germline V gives CDR1 SGHNT, CDR2 YYREEE (reference sequence). The CDR3 is 18 amino acids. CDR3 bases: TGTGCCAGCAGTGTCGGGCTCTTCGGGGGGATCTCCTACAATGAGCAGTTCTTC. Amino acid sequence: CASSVGLFGGISYNEQFF.

The V and J genes are TRBV5-6 and TRBJ1-2; possible D gene TRBD1, 5 bases. The CDR3 is made up of 13 amino acids. Trimming stripped 2 bases from V and 8 bases from J, with 13 bases between. Germline V gives CDR1 SGHDT, CDR2 YYEEEE. The CDR3 here is CASSLTGSLGYTF. The CDR3, as DNA: TGTGCCAGCAGCTTAACAGGCTCCCTGGGCTACACCTTC. The variable domain in full, completed from reference TRBV5-6 and TRBJ1-2, reads DAGVTQSPTHLIKTRGQQVTLRCSPKSGHDTVSWYQQALGQGPQFIFQYYEEEERQRGNFPDRFSGHQFPNYSSELNVNALLLGDSALYLCASSLTGSLGYTFGSGTRLTVV.

The chain combines TRBV5-6 with TRBJ1-5, with D possibly TRBD1 on 6 matching bases. This CDR3 is built from 17 residues. Germline V gene data show CDR1 as SGHDT and CDR2 as YYEEEE. V lost 3 bases and J 0 bases, leaving 16 bases between the germline ends. The CDR3: CASSSLGGGLSNQPQHF. The CDR3 nucleotides are TGTGCCAGCAGCTCCCTAGGGGGGGGCCTTAGCAATCAGCCCCAGCATTTT.

V and J are TRBV6-5 and TRBJ2-7; D remains unclear. The germline gives CDR1 MNHEY, CDR2 SVGAGI. V lost 2 bases and J lost 2, with 10 bases in between. This CDR3 contains 14 residues. DNA of the CDR3: TGTGCCAGCAGTTACCGCGGAGCCGCCTACGAGCAGTACTTC. This codes for CASSYRGAAYEQYF.

The chain couples TRBV6-6 to TRBJ2-7; 7 nucleotides match TRBD2. Germline V gene sequence: CDR1 MNHNY, CDR2 SVGAGI (reference sequence). The CDR3 extends over 11 amino acids. Losses at the gene ends were 10 bases for V and 1 base for J; bases not matched to a gene: 1. CDR3 sequence: CAIGRSYEQYF. The CDR3 bases are TGTGCCATCGGGAGGTCCTACGAGCAGTACTTC.

The chain uses TRBV4-2 and TRBJ2-5, with 15 bases that match TRBD2. Germline CDR1 reads LGHNA; CDR2 reads YNFKEQ. The CDR3 runs to 16 residues. The J segment lost 5 bases and the V segment lost 5 bases, leaving 6 bases of the junction unmatched. CDR3 nucleotide sequence: TGTGCCAGCAGCGCCTCCGGGACTAGCGGGGGGGAGACCCAGTACTTC. Amino acid sequence: CASSASGTSGGETQYF.

The rearrangement joins TRBV5-8 to TRBJ1-5; TRBD1 agrees at 12 bases. The CDR3 extends over 15 amino acids. Germline V CDR1 and CDR2: SGHTS, YDEGEE. V lost 4 bases to trimming and J lost 5 bases; unmatched junction nucleotides: 4. CDR3 in DNA: TGTGCCAGCAGCAAGGGGACAGGGGGCTATCAGCCCCAGCATTTT. Protein sequence: CASSKGTGGYQPQHF. Drawing the rest from reference TRBV5-8 and TRBJ1-5, the complete variable domain is EAGVTQSPTHLIKTRGQQATLRCSPISGHTSVYWYQQALGLGLQFLLWYDEGEERNRGNFPPRFSGRQFPNYSSELNVNALELEDSALYLCASSKGTGGYQPQHFGDGTRLSIL.

This sequence joins TRBV30 and TRBJ2-7; D ambiguous. CDR1 is GTSNPN, CDR2 SVGIG, per germline (reference sequence). Deletions cut 2 bases from V and 2 bases from J, with 22 bases between. The CDR3 loop spans 17 amino acids. The CDR3 protein is CAWSPPLTTRRTYEQYF. In DNA, the CDR3 is TGTGCCTGGAGTCCTCCCCTCACGACACGCCGCACCTACGAGCAGTACTTC.

The J gene is TRBJ1-5, the V gene TRBV6-6; a weak D match, TRBD1 (5 bases). There are 14 residues in the CDR3. CDR1 MNHNY and CDR2 SVGAGI come from the germline V gene (reference sequence). Trimming shortened V by 6 bases and J by 6 bases, and 15 bases separated the two germline ends. The CDR3 here is CASSVTGNSQPQHF. CDR3 DNA sequence: TGTGCCAGCAGCGTAACAGGTAACAGTCAGCCCCAGCATTTT.

CDR3 in DNA: TGCAGCGGTGGGGCTGCTACCTACGAGCAGTACTTC. As protein: CSGGAATYEQYF. This chain connects TRBV29-1 to TRBJ2-7; perhaps TRBD1 as D (5 bases). From germline, CDR1 is SQVTM and CDR2 ANQGSEA. Trimming removed 7 bases from V and 2 bases from J, with 12 bases in between. The CDR3 sequence is 12 residues long.

This chain links TRBV28 with TRBJ1-1; D gene ambiguous. Germline V CDR1 and CDR2: MDHEN, SYDVKM. The CDR3 spans 13 residues. V lost 6 bases, J lost 10 bases, and 18 bases lay in between. In DNA form, the CDR3 reads TGTGCCAGCAGCCGACCGGGATTCGAAGGAGCTTTCTTT. Amino acid sequence: CASSRPGFEGAFF.

This chain joins TRBV25-1 and TRBJ2-1; TRBD2 agrees at 11 bases. Germline V gene data show CDR1 as MGHDK and CDR2 as SYGVNS. The trim removed 10 bases at V and 5 bases at J, leaving 7 bases unmatched. The CDR3 is 14 residues long. Written as DNA, the CDR3 is TGTGCCACCAGACTAGCGGGGACCCACAATGAGCAGTTCTTC. This encodes CATRLAGTHNEQFF.